This T cell receptor beta chain came from a study of vaccination effects on CD4 cells after COVID-19 (dated by TCRdb to between 2021 and 2023). At the level of the whole study: In the ViraFEST assay, PBMC were stimulated with viral peptide pools, and TCR sequencing was then used to find antigen-specific CD4+ T cell clonotypes based on their expansion. Each participant received two doses of an mRNA SARS-CoV-2 vaccine, either BNT162b2 or mRNA-1273. About 2 million PBMC per well were cultured in IMDM with roughly 5% human AB serum, 10 IU/ml IL-2 and gentamicin, plus 10 ug/ml peptides. SARS-CoV-2 spike-specific CD4+ TCR repertoires from before and after mRNA vaccination were compared in COVID-19 convalescent patients and in infection-naive vaccine recipients. The full study included some 10 COVID-19 convalescent patients and a few SARS-CoV-2-naive healthy vaccine recipients. The Oncomine TCR Beta short-read assay on an Illumina iSeq 100 was used to sequence cultures from other donors in the study. The investigation overall reported the following: The study was limited by a small number of convalescent patients and lacked early post-infection timepoints. Among healthy vaccine recipients, nearly all vaccine-induced clones were SARS-CoV-2 mono-reactive, and just 1 of 255 was cross-reactive with common cold coronaviruses. At late post-vaccination timepoints, both infection-induced and vaccine-induced clones showed marked clonal contraction, consistent with waning T cell responses.

The CDR3 starts with the cysteine, ends with the phenylalanine, and has 14 residues. The kept DNA is CDR3 alone, 42 bases in frame from the first base. The germline V gene (reference sequence) provides CDR1 LNHDA and CDR2 SQIVND. The junction shows trimming of 9 bases on V and 4 bases on J, plus 18 bases between the germline ends. Notes on this clone: Its antigen target is currently unknown. Per-nucleotide qualities are absent, and no much larger clonotype sits a single base away.

After approximately eleven days of culture, CD4+ T cells were isolated with the EasySep CD4+ T cell isolation kit. Negative nucleocapsid antibody results before and after vaccination confirmed that the healthy vaccine recipients had no prior SARS-CoV-2 infection. On days 3 and 7, half of the culture medium was replaced with fresh IL-2-containing medium. Unless otherwise noted, each peptide stimulation condition was cultured in triplicate wells. PBMC were separated from whole blood using Ficoll-Paque Plus gradient centrifugation and were then either cryopreserved at -140C or used fresh. The QIAamp micro DNA kit was used to extract genomic DNA from the cultured CD4+ T cells. Library preparation employed the immunoSEQ multiplex PCR assay. DNA from the cultured, isolated CD4+ T cells was subjected to TCR beta CDR3 sequencing. The authors' analysis ran thus. Non-productive TCR sequences were removed, reads were trimmed to the CDR3 region, and CDR3s of at least 7 amino acids were retained. The MANAFEST web app was used to pick out antigen-specific clonotypes by comparing their expansion in peptide wells with that in reference cultures. To be called positive, a clone needed expansion at FDR<0.05 compared with the reference and with all other wells, an odds ratio greater than 5, and a frequency greater than 0.1% in two replicate wells. A clonotype was defined as cross-reactive if the clonotype was significantly expanded both in SARS-CoV-2 spike wells and in at least one common cold coronavirus spike condition. CDR3 similarity was assessed by Levenshtein distance using the stringdist R package, and unrooted trees were constructed with ape in R 3.6.1. TCRdb retrieved this table from immuneACCESS and kept in-frame rearrangements only. Not all clones are present; in checked studies, unresolved V genes account for under half, and no reason is known for the remainder. The DNA was the basis for D and trimming; V, J and clone size are from that table. For this sample there are tens of thousands of clones; over 65% appear just once. The ten largest make up 9.5% to 11% of the sample.

This chain is built from TRBV19 and TRBJ1-1, and the D gene may be TRBD1, 5 bases matching. The TCR originated in a human donor who received a COVID-19 vaccine. Here the sequenced sample was CD4+ T cells from PBMCs cultured without peptide, taken before COVID-19 vaccination. The CDR3 corresponds to CASKAGGRVTEAFF. Read as DNA, the sequence is TGTGCCAGCAAAGCCGGGGGGAGAGTCACTGAAGCTTTCTTT.